Presented here are 10 T cell receptor beta chains from one specimen sequenced in a study of cytomegalovirus exposure and HLA in healthy donors. 13 Jbeta primers and 60 Vbeta primers were used for the PCR. Only in-frame clones appear in the TCRdb table, and some are missing; sequencing was by immunoSEQ multiplex PCR. The sample holds 100,000 or so clones, roughly four fifths seen once. The sequenced sample was PBMCs. All receptors come from a male donor in good health and CMV-seropositive.

The gene calls are TRBV6-5 and TRBJ1-3, with TRBD1 as a possible D gene (6 bases). V lost 2 bases and J lost 2, with 13 bases in between. There are 16 residues in the CDR3. The germline CDR1 and CDR2 sequences are MNHEY and SVGAGI. In DNA form, the CDR3 reads TGTGCCAGCAGTTACAGTCCCCACAGGGCTGGAAACACCATATATTTT. Translated: CASSYSPHRAGNTIYF.

This chain links TRBV15 with TRBJ2-5; the match to TRBD2 covers 11 bases. Germline V gene sequence: CDR1 LNHNV, CDR2 YYDKDF (reference sequence). This CDR3 comprises 20 residues. With V trimmed by 0 bases and J by 5 bases, 17 bases remained unmatched. The CDR3 spells CATSRDGVGASGGRWETQYF. The CDR3 bases are TGTGCCACCAGCAGAGATGGGGTCGGGGCTAGCGGGGGGCGGTGGGAGACCCAGTACTTC.

The rearrangement joins TRBV5-4 to TRBJ2-2; D unresolved. CDR1 SGHNT and CDR2 YYREEE come from the germline V gene (reference sequence). CDR3 size: 13 residues. The V and J ends lost 4 bases and 6 bases respectively, with 10 bases between them. The CDR3 loop is CASSPVRAGELFF. The CDR3, as DNA: TGTGCCAGCAGCCCCGTTCGTGCCGGGGAGCTGTTTTTT.

V is TRBV5-1 and J is TRBJ2-7, with 7 bases matching TRBD1. The CDR3 runs to 14 residues. V dropped 2 bases and J dropped 3; count of bases not matched to a gene: 5. The germline gives CDR1 SGHRS, CDR2 YFSETQ. The CDR3 here is CASSLGRGLYEQYF. The CDR3 coding sequence is TGCGCCAGCAGCTTAGGTAGGGGGCTCTACGAGCAGTACTTC.

This rearrangement joins TRBV7-8 to TRBJ2-7, with D possibly matching TRBD2 (6 bases). Trimming removed 5 bases from V and 2 bases from J, with 16 bases in between. The germline V gene encodes CDR1 SGHVS and CDR2 FQNEAQ. This CDR3 region has 15 residues. The CDR3 here is CASSPGTDRTYEQYF. CDR3 nucleotides: TGTGCCAGCAGCCCCGGGACTGACAGAACCTACGAGCAGTACTTC.

The chain carries TRBV7-2 and TRBJ1-6; 7 bases fit TRBD1. With 5 bases clipped from V and 6 bases from J, the junction kept 10 bases outside the gene matches. CDR1 and CDR2 from the germline V gene are SGHTA and FQGNSA. The CDR3 is 16 residues long. CDR3 DNA: TGTGCCAGCAGCGCCCAGACAGGGTTTGGTAATTCACCCCTCCACTTT. Translated: CASSAQTGFGNSPLHF. The full variable domain, its missing parts supplied by reference TRBV7-2 and TRBJ1-6, is GAGVSQSPSNKVTEKGKDVELRCDPISGHTALYWYRQSLGQGLEFLIYFQGNSAPDKSGLPSDRFSAERTGGSVSTLTIQRTQQEDSAVYLCASSAQTGFGNSPLHFGNGTRLTVT.

V is TRBV27 and J is TRBJ1-2, with D perhaps TRBD1 (6 bases). The germline CDR1 and CDR2 sequences are MNHEY and SMNVEV (reference sequence). V gave up 8 bases and J gave up 8 bases, with 15 bases separating them. This CDR3 has 12 amino acids. CDR3 protein: CASGEGVNGYTF. CDR3 DNA: TGTGCCAGCGGAGAGGGGGTTAACGGCTACACCTTC.

This chain connects TRBV7-9 to TRBJ1-1, with 7 bases that match TRBD1. Germline V CDR1 and CDR2: SEHNR, FQNEAQ (reference sequence). This CDR3 is built from 14 residues. The junction had 4 bases not matched to a gene; V was cut back by 5 bases and J by 1 base. Here the CDR3 DNA reads TGTGCCAGCAGCCCGCGGACAGGGAACACTGAAGCTTTCTTT. Its protein is CASSPRTGNTEAFF.

The chain employs TRBV5-1 and TRBJ2-5; TRBD1 is a possible D gene (5 bases). Germline V gives CDR1 SGHRS, CDR2 YFSETQ. V lost 2 bases and J lost 3, with 11 bases in between. The CDR3 is 14 amino acids. The DNA for the CDR3 is TGCGCCAGCAGCTTCTCCGCAGGGAAAGAGACCCAGTACTTC. Its translation: CASSFSAGKETQYF.

Notes on this clone: Additional DNA sequences in this sample encode the identical CDR3. The chain carries TRBV2 and TRBJ1-5; 9 bases are a match to TRBD1. The V gene end was trimmed by 4 bases and the J gene end by 5 bases; junction bases not matched to a gene: 3. The V gene's germline CDR1 is SNHLY and CDR2 FYNNEI. The length of the CDR3 is 14 residues. The CDR3 bases are TGTGCCAGCAGTGCCGACAGGGGGGATCAGCCCCAGCATTTT. It is translated as CASSADRGDQPQHF.